This is a list of T cell receptor beta chains from one sample in a study of T cells in Graves' hyperthyroidism and ophthalmopathy. TCRdb re-analysed the multiplex PCR reads in MiXCR, keeping a single row per CDR3 protein. The sample consists of fewer than 110,000 distinct CDR3 sequences, roughly 15% of them appearing once. Sequenced sample: blood. The receptors here all came from a woman aged 45-59 years with Graves' hyperthyroidism. Both conserved end residues are part of each CDR3. The order of the fields is J gene, V gene, D gene, clone size, CDR3 protein, CDR3 DNA. A D gene is named only where the DNA matches it firmly. Clone size appears in some rows only: once, few, many, or a class for an expanded clone.

j_call: TRBJ1-2
v_call: TRBV7-2
d_call: NA
clone_size: NA
cdr3_aa: CASAKNNGGYTF
cdr3_nt: TGTGCCAGCGCCAAGAACAATGGAGGCTACACCTTC

j_call: TRBJ2-3
v_call: TRBV30
d_call: NA
clone_size: many
cdr3_aa: CAWSGTDTQYF
cdr3_nt: TGTGCCTGGAGTGGGACAGATACGCAGTATTTT

j_call: TRBJ2-1
v_call: TRBV20-1
d_call: TRBD2
clone_size: many
cdr3_aa: CSALLGGLGLAGDNEQFF
cdr3_nt: TGCAGTGCTTTACTAGGTGGTCTCGGGCTAGCGGGAGATAATGAGCAGTTCTTC

j_call: TRBJ2-6
v_call: TRBV6-1
d_call: NA
clone_size: many
cdr3_aa: CASSEQVLSSGANVLTF
cdr3_nt: TGTGCCAGCAGTGAACAGGTTCTTTCTTCTGGGGCCAACGTCCTGACTTTC

j_call: TRBJ2-7
v_call: TRBV7-9
d_call: NA
clone_size: many
cdr3_aa: CASSLLFGDEQYF
cdr3_nt: TGTGCCAGCAGCTTACTTTTCGGGGACGAGCAGTACTTC

j_call: TRBJ2-1
v_call: TRBV3-1
d_call: TRBD2
clone_size: NA
cdr3_aa: CASSQDAPTSGFSYNEQFF
cdr3_nt: TGTGCCAGCAGCCAAGATGCCCCGACTAGCGGGTTCTCGTACAATGAGCAGTTCTTC

j_call: TRBJ2-1
v_call: TRBV2
d_call: TRBD2
clone_size: many
cdr3_aa: CADSGTSGYNEQFF
cdr3_nt: TGTGCCGACTCCGGGACTAGCGGATACAATGAGCAGTTCTTC

j_call: TRBJ2-3
v_call: TRBV18
d_call: NA
clone_size: NA
cdr3_aa: CASSPAARTDTQYF
cdr3_nt: TGTGCCAGCTCACCCGCAGCCCGCACAGATACGCAGTATTTT

j_call: TRBJ1-2
v_call: TRBV29-1
d_call: TRBD1
clone_size: many
cdr3_aa: CSVGAEGTGFGYGYTF
cdr3_nt: TGCAGCGTTGGGGCGGAGGGGACAGGGTTCGGCTATGGCTACACCTTC

j_call: TRBJ2-3
v_call: TRBV28
d_call: TRBD1
clone_size: many
cdr3_aa: CASSPTGGKTDTQYF
cdr3_nt: TGTGCCAGCAGCCCGACAGGGGGGAAAACAGATACGCAGTATTTT

j_call: TRBJ2-3
v_call: TRBV11-1
d_call: NA
clone_size: many
cdr3_aa: CASSHRDSSDTQYF
cdr3_nt: TGTGCCAGCAGCCATCGGGACTCGTCAGATACGCAGTATTTT

j_call: TRBJ2-7
v_call: TRBV6-2/TRBV6-3
d_call: TRBD2
clone_size: NA
cdr3_aa: CASSFQAGGLTYEQYF
cdr3_nt: TGTGCCAGCAGTTTTCAAGCGGGGGGACTAACCTACGAGCAGTACTTC

j_call: TRBJ2-1
v_call: TRBV3-1
d_call: TRBD2
clone_size: many
cdr3_aa: CASSQELGLAEALFF
cdr3_nt: TGTGCCAGCAGCCAAGAGCTAGGACTAGCGGAAGCCCTGTTCTTC

j_call: TRBJ1-2
v_call: TRBV15
d_call: TRBD1
clone_size: many
cdr3_aa: CATSREDRSGGYTF
cdr3_nt: TGTGCCACCAGCAGAGAGGACAGGTCTGGGGGCTACACCTTC

j_call: TRBJ1-1
v_call: TRBV28
d_call: TRBD1
clone_size: NA
cdr3_aa: CASSLWWDRGRTEAFF
cdr3_nt: TGTGCCAGCAGTTTATGGTGGGACAGGGGTCGCACTGAAGCTTTCTTT

j_call: TRBJ1-4
v_call: TRBV28
d_call: NA
clone_size: many
cdr3_aa: CANSFAGGEKLFF
cdr3_nt: TGTGCCAACAGTTTTGCTGGCGGTGAAAAACTGTTTTTT

j_call: TRBJ2-7
v_call: TRBV3-1
d_call: NA
clone_size: many
cdr3_aa: CASSHDSPTTPQEQYF
cdr3_nt: TGTGCCAGCAGCCATGATTCCCCGACTACTCCACAGGAGCAGTACTTC